The 21 T cell receptor beta chains in this list originate from one sample, sequenced in a study of PD-L1 blockade in urothelial cancer. Time point: peripheral blood 6 weeks after treatment start. Method: immunoSEQ multiplex PCR; TCRdb's copy keeps in-frame clones and lacks some. The sample has about 40,000 clones; around 83% are singletons. The input for sequencing was PBMCs, taken around atezolizumab (anti-PD-L1) treatment. Source of these receptors: a man in his sixties or seventies with urothelial cancer.

This clone turned up a few times. The J gene is TRBJ1-2, the V gene TRBV6-1; unclear D gene. Trimming removed 4 bases at V and 8 bases at J, with 8 bases between. The CDR3 consists of 11 residues. The germline CDR1 and CDR2 sequences are MNHNS and SASEGT. CDR3 protein: CASSVSRGYTF. The CDR3 DNA sequence: TGTGCCAGCAGTGTATCACGGGGCTACACCTTC.

V usage is TRBV27 and J usage is TRBJ2-7; 8 bases agree with TRBD1. From germline, CDR1 is MNHEY and CDR2 SMNVEV (reference sequence). V was clipped by 6 bases and J by 5 bases; unmatched bases: 9. The CDR3 has 14 amino acids. CDR3 sequence reads: CASSLDRVANEQYF. The CDR3 region has the DNA TGTGCCAGCAGCCTGGACAGGGTCGCCAACGAGCAGTACTTC.

As DNA, the CDR3 is TGTGCCAGCAGCTTGGTCCACGGACAGGGGGGCTACGAGCAGTACTTC. This encodes CASSLVHGQGGYEQYF. The chain links TRBV7-2 to TRBJ2-7; 10 nucleotides agree with TRBD1. The CDR3 has 16 residues. Trimming removed 3 bases from V and 3 bases from J; junction bases left unmatched: 8. The germline V gene has CDR1 SGHTA and CDR2 FQGNSA.

As DNA, the CDR3 is TGTGCCAGCAGTTCGACAGGGGGCGCCTATGGCTACACCTTC. It encodes CASSSTGGAYGYTF. This rearrangement joins TRBV6-5 to TRBJ1-2; 10 bases align to TRBD1. The V gene's germline CDR1 is MNHEY and CDR2 SVGAGI. This CDR3 is built from 14 residues. Trimming removed 4 bases from V and 4 bases from J; junction bases left unmatched: 3.

The chain employs TRBV6-1 and TRBJ2-7; weak D call: TRBD1 (5 bases). Per the germline V gene, CDR1 is MNHNS and CDR2 is SASEGT. The CDR3 has 14 residues. Trimming took 7 bases from V and 0 from J, leaving 13 bases between them. CDR3 bases: TGTGCCAGCACCGGACAATCGAGCTCCTACGAGCAGTACTTC. Translation: CASTGQSSSYEQYF.

V gene TRBV7-9 combines with J gene TRBJ1-4, with TRBD1 matching 8 bases. The CDR3 consists of 13 residues. The germline gives CDR1 SEHNR, CDR2 FQNEAQ (reference sequence). V lost 5 bases and J lost 8; bases outside the gene matches: 4. Written as DNA, the CDR3 is TGTGCCAGCAGCCTGGGACAGGACGAAAAACTGTTTTTT. Its protein is CASSLGQDEKLFF.

In its sample, this clone was seen a few times. The chain uses TRBV2 and TRBJ1-5; 9 positions agree with TRBD1. This CDR3 contains 14 residues. Looked up from germline, CDR1 is SNHLY and CDR2 is FYNNEI. Losses at the gene ends were 6 bases for V and 4 bases for J; bases not matched to a gene: 4. The CDR3 region is CASRAGTGNQPQHF. The DNA for the CDR3 is TGTGCCAGCAGGGCCGGGACAGGGAATCAGCCCCAGCATTTT.

The chain has TRBV28 and TRBJ1-4, with TRBD1 matching 8 bases. Germline V CDR1 and CDR2: MDHEN, SYDVKM. V was pared by 3 bases and J by 8 bases, with 5 bases of the junction left unmatched. This CDR3 comprises 14 residues. The CDR3 DNA reads as TGTGCCAGCAGTTTCGGACAGGGTGGAGAAAAACTGTTTTTT. It yields the protein CASSFGQGGEKLFF.

The chain recombines TRBV7-9 with TRBJ2-5; 10 bases align to TRBD2. From germline, CDR1 is SEHNR and CDR2 FQNEAQ (reference sequence). Trimming removed 4 bases from V and 5 bases from J; junction bases left unmatched: 13. The CDR3 consists of 17 residues. CDR3 sequence (DNA): TGTGCCAGCAGCTCAAGGGGACTAGCGAGAGATGGGGAGACCCAGTACTTC. Translation gives CASSSRGLARDGETQYF.

The chain carries TRBV11-2 and TRBJ2-1, with a possible D match to TRBD2 (5 bases). V lost 4 bases and J 9 bases, leaving 7 bases between the germline ends. This CDR3 region has 11 residues. Germline V gene sequence: CDR1 SGHAT, CDR2 FQNNGV. CDR3 coding DNA: TGTGCCAGCAGCTCACTAGTTGAGCAGTTCTTC. This sequence encodes CASSSLVEQFF. The full variable domain, rest sourced from reference TRBV11-2 and TRBJ2-1, is EAGVAQSPRYKIIEKRQSVAFWCNPISGHATLYWYQQILGQGPKLLIQFQNNGVVDDSQLPKDRFSAERLKGVDSTLKIQPAKLEDSAVYLCASSSLVEQFFGPGTRLTVL.

The chain has TRBV6-5 and TRBJ2-3; D perhaps matches TRBD2 (6 bases). The CDR3 extends over 15 amino acids. Trimming took off 5 bases at V and 4 bases at J, with 16 bases between the two ends. CDR1 and CDR2 (germline): MNHEY, SVGAGI. The CDR3 here is CASSPGGGIADTQYF. The CDR3 DNA reads TGTGCCAGCAGTCCAGGAGGCGGGATTGCAGATACGCAGTATTTT.

The chain is built from TRBV4-2 and TRBJ2-3, with D perhaps matching TRBD1 (5 bases). Trimming left V 1 base short and J 3 bases short, with 11 bases between. CDR3 length: 15 amino acids. Germline assignment: CDR1 LGHNA and CDR2 YNFKEQ. CDR3 DNA sequence: TGTGCCAGCAGCCAAGTAAGGGGTTTGACAGATACGCAGTATTTT. Translation gives CASSQVRGLTDTQYF.

V and J are TRBV2 and TRBJ2-5, with 10 bases matching TRBD1. The V and J ends lost 0 bases and 4 bases, in that order; junction bases with no gene match: 5. Germline loops: CDR1 SNHLY, CDR2 FYNNEI. The CDR3 extends over 16 amino acids. CDR3 loop: CASSEAIGTGVETQYF. In nucleotides, the CDR3 is TGTGCCAGCAGTGAAGCCATCGGGACAGGGGTAGAGACCCAGTACTTC.

This chain links TRBV4-1 with TRBJ1-2; the D gene is possibly TRBD1 (6 bases). Trimming pared 0 bases from V and 5 bases from J, leaving 16 bases between. The germline V gene encodes CDR1 MGHRA and CDR2 YSYEKL. The length of the CDR3 is 16 residues. CDR3 region: CASSQDWAGDSYGYTF. DNA for the CDR3: TGCGCCAGCAGCCAAGACTGGGCAGGGGATTCTTATGGCTACACCTTC.

The chain combines TRBV4-2 with TRBJ2-3, with TRBD2 matching 9 bases. The CDR3 totals 18 residues. The trim removed 0 bases at V and 2 bases at J, leaving 9 bases unmatched. CDR1 is LGHNA, CDR2 YNFKEQ, per germline. The CDR3 DNA follows: TGTGCCAGCAGCCAAGATGATATGGCGGGAGGGATCACAGATACGCAGTATTTT. Protein: CASSQDDMAGGITDTQYF.

The V call is TRBV30, the J call TRBJ1-3, with D maybe TRBD1 (6 bases). The CDR3 is 16 amino acids. Germline values: CDR1 GTSNPN, CDR2 SVGIG (reference sequence). The V end was cut by 0 bases, the J end by 1 base, with 13 bases between. CDR3 in amino acids: CAWSVNSGVSGNTIYF. In nucleotides, the CDR3 is TGTGCCTGGAGTGTAAATTCAGGGGTGTCTGGAAACACCATATATTTT.

V is TRBV7-8 and J is TRBJ2-7; 8 nucleotides agree with TRBD2. The CDR3 loop spans 15 amino acids. V trimming: 4 bases; J trimming: 6 bases; junction bases outside the gene matches: 11. Germline loops: CDR1 SGHVS, CDR2 FQNEAQ. The CDR3 is CASSSPRLARGEQYF. In nucleotides, the CDR3 is TGTGCCAGCAGCTCCCCCCGACTAGCGCGAGGCGAGCAGTACTTC.

The chain links TRBV7-2 to TRBJ2-5, with D tentatively TRBD2 (7 bases). The germline V gene encodes CDR1 SGHTA and CDR2 FQGNSA. The CDR3 is 14 residues long. Trimming left V 4 bases short and J 4 bases short, with 13 bases between. Written as DNA, the CDR3 is TGTGCCAGCAGCTCCTGGGGGGGCAGAGAGACCCAGTACTTC. Translated, it gives CASSSWGGRETQYF.

This clone was recorded only once. The chain is built from TRBV6-6 and TRBJ2-1; 8 bases fit TRBD2. The germline gives CDR1 MNHNY, CDR2 SVGAGI (reference sequence). The ends lost 4 bases at V and 5 bases at J; junction bases unmatched: 4. The CDR3 covers 14 residues. The CDR3 nucleotides read TGTGCCAGCAGTTCCCCGACTAGCGACAATGAGCAGTTCTTC. It is translated as CASSSPTSDNEQFF.

The V call is TRBV7-3, the J call TRBJ2-5; 9 positions agree with TRBD2. The CDR3 runs to 13 residues. Trimming took 5 bases from V and 5 from J; bases not matched to a gene: 3. Germline CDR1 is SGHTA and CDR2 is FQGTGA. For the CDR3, the DNA is TGTGCCAGCAGCAGTAGCGGGAGCGAGACCCAGTACTTC. Translated, it gives CASSSSGSETQYF.

This chain links TRBV5-1 with TRBJ2-5, with TRBD2 matching 10 bases. Per the germline V gene, CDR1 is SGHRS and CDR2 is YFSETQ. This CDR3 region has 16 residues. Unmatched junction bases numbered 6, after V lost 4 bases and J lost 0 bases. The CDR3 sequence: CASSPRGLAYQETQYF. CDR3 sequence (DNA): TGCGCCAGCAGCCCACGGGGACTAGCGTACCAAGAGACCCAGTACTTC. Full variable domain (rest looked up from reference TRBV5-1 and TRBJ2-5): KAGVTQTPRYLIKTRGQQVTLSCSPISGHRSVSWYQQTPGQGLQFLFEYFSETQRNKGNFPGRFSGRQFSNSRSEMNVSTLELGDSALYLCASSPRGLAYQETQYFGPGTRLLVL.